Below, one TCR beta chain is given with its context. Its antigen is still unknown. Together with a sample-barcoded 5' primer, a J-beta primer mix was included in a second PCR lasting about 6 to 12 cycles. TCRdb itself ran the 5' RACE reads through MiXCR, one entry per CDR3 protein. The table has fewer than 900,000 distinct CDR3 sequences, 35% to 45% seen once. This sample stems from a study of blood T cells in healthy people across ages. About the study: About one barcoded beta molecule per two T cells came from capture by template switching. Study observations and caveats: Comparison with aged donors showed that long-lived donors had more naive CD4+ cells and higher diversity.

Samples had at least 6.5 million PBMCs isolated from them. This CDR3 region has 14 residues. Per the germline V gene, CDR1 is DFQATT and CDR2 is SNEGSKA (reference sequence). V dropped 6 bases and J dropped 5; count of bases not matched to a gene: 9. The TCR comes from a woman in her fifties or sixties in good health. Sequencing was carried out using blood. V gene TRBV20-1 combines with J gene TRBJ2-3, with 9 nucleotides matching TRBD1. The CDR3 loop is CSAPDRGVRDTQYF. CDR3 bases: TGCAGTGCCCCGGACAGGGGTGTGAGAGATACGCAGTATTTT.